One and the same sample provided the 4 T cell receptor beta chains below, sequenced in a study of blood T cells in healthy people across ages. A second roughly 6 to 12 cycle PCR used barcoded and J-beta primers. MiXCR, applied by TCRdb to the 5' RACE reads, yields one record per CDR3 protein. The data hold fewer than 2,000,000 distinct CDR3 sequences, with around 40% observed a single time. The specimen was blood. Source of these receptors: a human donor in good health.

The chain links TRBV29-1 to TRBJ1-2; D ambiguous. CDR1 is SQVTM, CDR2 ANQGSEA, per germline. This CDR3 region has 12 residues. Trimming took 4 bases from V and 6 from J, leaving 12 bases between them. The CDR3 bases are TGCAGCGTTGTAGGGCAGGCCCATGGCTACACCTTC. Translated, it gives CSVVGQAHGYTF. Filled out from reference TRBV29-1 and TRBJ1-2, the complete variable domain reads SAVISQKPSRDICQRGTSLTIQCQVDSQVTMMFWYRQQPGQSLTLIATANQGSEATYESGFVIDKFPISRPNLTFSTLTVSNMSPEDSSIYLCSVVGQAHGYTFGSGTRLTVV.

The chain couples TRBV20-1 to TRBJ1-2, with TRBD1 identical over 7 bases. The CDR3 has 13 residues. J lost 6 bases, V lost 4 bases, and 8 bases had no gene match. Germline V lookup: CDR1 DFQATT, CDR2 SNEGSKA (reference sequence). This CDR3 reads CSAIPTGRDGYTF. The CDR3 DNA reads as TGCAGTGCTATCCCGACAGGGAGGGATGGCTACACCTTC.

The genes are TRBV12-3 or TRBV12-4 and TRBJ1-2; D is unclear. The CDR3 runs to 14 residues. V lost 8 bases and J lost 5, with 18 bases in between. This chain's CDR3 is CASLPGMGIYGYTF. The CDR3 DNA is TGTGCCAGCCTCCCCGGTATGGGGATATATGGCTACACCTTC.

To note about this clonotype: At one end the junction does not follow the germline gene, possibly because of a read error. The chain recombines TRBV7-8 with TRBJ2-1, with 8 bases matching TRBD2. This CDR3 contains 17 residues. Germline V gene data show CDR1 as SGHVS and CDR2 as FQNEAQ. CDR3 DNA sequence: TGTGCCAGCGGCTTAGTGGGAATAGCGGGGCAGTACAATGAGCAGTTCTTC. It is translated as CASGLVGIAGQYNEQFF.